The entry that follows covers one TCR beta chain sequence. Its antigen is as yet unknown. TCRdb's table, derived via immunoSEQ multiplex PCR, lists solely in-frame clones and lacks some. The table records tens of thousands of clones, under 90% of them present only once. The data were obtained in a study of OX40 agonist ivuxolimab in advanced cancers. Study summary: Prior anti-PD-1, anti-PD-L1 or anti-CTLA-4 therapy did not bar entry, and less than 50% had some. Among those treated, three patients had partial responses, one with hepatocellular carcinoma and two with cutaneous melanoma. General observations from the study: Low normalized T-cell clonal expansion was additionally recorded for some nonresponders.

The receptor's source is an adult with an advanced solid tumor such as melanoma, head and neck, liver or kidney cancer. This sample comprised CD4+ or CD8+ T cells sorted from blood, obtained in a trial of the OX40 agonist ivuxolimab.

The DNA of the CDR3 is TGTGCCAGCCAACCGACAGGGAGGGCCGGGGAGCTGTTTTTT. This encodes CASQPTGRAGELFF. The rearrangement links TRBV5-4 to TRBJ2-2; D could derive from TRBD1 or TRBD2 (7 bases each). From germline, CDR1 is SGHNT and CDR2 YYREEE (reference sequence). V gave up 7 bases and J gave up 6 bases, with 16 bases separating them. The CDR3 has 14 amino acids.